These 27 T cell receptor beta chains were sequenced from one sample in a study of radiotherapy plus CTLA-4 blockade in lung cancer. Measured with immunoSEQ multiplex PCR; TCRdb has only the in-frame clones, and not every one. The profile shows some 60,000 clones, 70% to 80% of them singletons. Sequenced here: peripheral blood, sampled from a patient treated with radiotherapy plus ipilimumab. The receptors here all came from a human donor with non-small cell lung cancer who had a complete response to radiotherapy plus ipilimumab.

V usage is TRBV27 and J usage is TRBJ1-1; no reliable D call. Germline loops: CDR1 MNHEY, CDR2 SMNVEV (reference sequence). This CDR3 is built from 13 residues. Trimming cost V 3 bases and J 4 bases, with 9 bases left between them. The CDR3: CASSFRGSTEAFF. The CDR3 DNA sequence: TGTGCCAGCAGTTTCCGAGGGAGCACTGAAGCTTTCTTT.

This clone was recorded only once. The chain is built from TRBV28 and TRBJ1-6; D not resolved. The germline V gene encodes CDR1 MDHEN and CDR2 SYDVKM. Trimming pared 5 bases from V and 5 bases from J, leaving 16 bases between. This CDR3 comprises 16 residues. The CDR3 reads CASSPAGIEHNSPLHF. The CDR3 nucleotides read TGTGCCAGCAGTCCCGCCGGGATTGAGCATAATTCACCCCTCCACTTT.

The chain couples TRBV18 to TRBJ2-3, with 7 bases fitting TRBD1. CDR3 length: 14 amino acids. Germline CDR1 reads KGHSH; CDR2 reads LQKENI. V shed 2 bases and J 5 bases; nucleotides not matched to a gene: 4. CDR3 in amino acids: CASSPGTVGDTQYF. The CDR3 region has the DNA TGTGCCAGCTCACCAGGGACAGTCGGAGATACGCAGTATTTT.

By share, this clone counts as medium-sized (0.01 to 0.1%). The rearrangement joins TRBV19 to TRBJ1-2; TRBD1 matches at 8 bases. The CDR3 loop spans 15 amino acids. After removal of 4 bases from V and 3 bases from J, the junction contained 7 bases not matched to a gene. CDR1 is LNHDA and CDR2 is SQIVND in the germline V gene (reference sequence). CDR3 amino acids: CASSSSRQGYYGYTF. CDR3 DNA sequence: TGTGCCAGTAGTAGTTCCAGACAGGGGTACTATGGCTACACCTTC.

V is TRBV6-6 and J is TRBJ2-2; 7 bases match TRBD2. V shed 0 bases, J shed 5 bases, and the junction held 3 bases outside the gene matches. This CDR3 has 15 amino acids. CDR1 MNHNY and CDR2 SVGAGI come from the germline V gene (reference sequence). The CDR3 loop is CASSYSREPTGELFF. In DNA, the CDR3 is TGTGCCAGCAGTTACTCGCGGGAGCCGACCGGGGAGCTGTTTTTT.

V usage is TRBV21-1 and J usage is TRBJ1-5; TRBD1 reflects the table's D call only, with no check against the DNA. TRBV21-1 is recorded as a pseudogene. The CDR3 length is 16 residues. The CDR3 nucleotides are TGTGCCAGCAGCCGGGGGCGGGGCAGGGGGGTGCAGCCCCAGCATTTT. Its protein is CASSRGRGRGVQPQHF.

The J gene is TRBJ1-4, the V gene TRBV18, with TRBD1 matching 8 bases. Trimming removed 1 base from V and 8 bases from J; junction bases left unmatched: 3. The CDR3 extends over 14 amino acids. The V gene's germline CDR1 is KGHSH and CDR2 LQKENI. The CDR3 bases are TGTGCCAGCTCACCACACAGGGGGTCAGAAAAACTGTTTTTT. This codes for CASSPHRGSEKLFF.

The chain couples TRBV6-5 to TRBJ1-2; possible D gene TRBD1, 6 bases. CDR1 and CDR2 from the germline V gene are MNHEY and SVGAGI. This CDR3 has 16 amino acids. V was trimmed by 2 bases and J by 0 bases, leaving 13 bases between them. The CDR3: CASSYKTGLANYGYTF. The CDR3 DNA sequence: TGTGCCAGCAGTTACAAGACAGGTCTAGCTAACTATGGCTACACCTTC.

This chain joins TRBV18 and TRBJ1-1; TRBD1 aligns across 9 bases. Germline V gene lookup returns CDR1 KGHSH and CDR2 LQKENI. V dropped 0 bases and J dropped 7; count of bases not matched to a gene: 9. The CDR3 has 16 amino acids. The CDR3 nucleotides read TGTGCCAGCTCACCACCCGGGACAGGGTATAAAGGTGAAGCTTTCTTT. Amino acids: CASSPPGTGYKGEAFF.

This sequence joins TRBV7-9 and TRBJ1-3; possibly TRBD1 for D (6 bases). CDR1 and CDR2 from the germline V gene are SEHNR and FQNEAQ (reference sequence). V lost 5 bases and J 0 bases, leaving 14 bases between the germline ends. The CDR3 covers 16 residues. The CDR3 reads CASSLPTGNSGNTIYF. CDR3 DNA: TGTGCCAGCAGCCTACCCACAGGGAACTCTGGAAACACCATATATTTT.

V and J are TRBV7-8 and TRBJ1-6; D is undetermined. CDR1 SGHVS and CDR2 FQNEAQ come from the germline V gene. V was clipped by 0 bases and J by 9 bases, with 15 bases between them. This CDR3 is 16 amino acids long. The CDR3 bases are TGTGCCAGCAGCTTAGCGCAGCGGAGTCAAGGTTCACCCCTCCACTTT. This gives the protein CASSLAQRSQGSPLHF.

The chain links TRBV6-5 to TRBJ1-1; D gene unclear. The CDR3 totals 11 residues. Trimming cost V 7 bases and J 6 bases, with 9 bases left between them. Germline CDR1 and CDR2: MNHEY and SVGAGI. CDR3 sequence (DNA): TGTGCCAGCACCTTCGGTGCTGAAGCTTTCTTT. Translating it yields CASTFGAEAFF.

CDR3 protein: CASSYSSQGKYGYTF. CDR3 DNA: TGTGCCAGCAGTTACTCTTCTCAGGGAAAATATGGCTACACCTTC. The V gene is TRBV6-5, the J gene TRBJ1-2, with D possibly matching TRBD1 (5 bases). This CDR3 is 15 amino acids long. Germline lookup yields CDR1 MNHEY and CDR2 SVGAGI. The ends were cut back, 0 bases at V and 5 bases at J, with 13 bases in the middle.

V gene TRBV6-1 combines with J gene TRBJ1-1; TRBD1 matches 10 bases. The germline gives CDR1 MNHNS, CDR2 SASEGT. Germline trimming cut 2 bases from V and 3 bases from J; bases unmatched to any gene: 6. The CDR3 runs 16 residues. The CDR3 DNA follows: TGTGCCAGCAGTGAACTCAAGGGGACAGGGGACACTGAAGCTTTCTTT. Protein: CASSELKGTGDTEAFF.

This chain's CDR3 is CASSFYRGTAEAFF. DNA of the CDR3: TGTGCCAGCAGCTTTTACAGGGGGACTGCTGAAGCTTTCTTT. V is TRBV5-6 and J is TRBJ1-1, with 8 bases that match TRBD1. Germline assignment: CDR1 SGHDT and CDR2 YYEEEE. The CDR3 runs 14 residues. Losses at the gene ends were 2 bases for V and 6 bases for J; bases not matched to a gene: 6.

The gene calls are TRBV4-2 and TRBJ2-5, with D perhaps matching TRBD2 (6 bases). V was cut by 0 bases and J by 5 bases, with 19 bases left in between. Per germline, CDR1 LGHNA and CDR2 YNFKEQ. The CDR3 length is 17 residues. CDR3 amino acids: CASSQDRGTSRFETQYF. As DNA, the CDR3 is TGTGCCAGCAGCCAAGATCGGGGGACTTCGCGATTTGAGACCCAGTACTTC.

The count of this clone is one. The V and J genes are TRBV14 and TRBJ1-2; the D is unclear. V shed 2 bases and J shed 7 bases, with 14 bases lying between them. CDR3 length: 14 residues. Germline V CDR1 and CDR2: SGHDN, FVKESK. CDR3 in amino acids: CASSQQTDSLGYTF. DNA for the CDR3: TGTGCCAGCAGCCAACAAACCGACTCCCTTGGCTACACCTTC.

This sequence joins TRBV4-3 and TRBJ1-2; D is perhaps TRBD1 (6 bases). The ends were cut back, 0 bases at V and 5 bases at J, with 13 bases in the middle. The CDR3 extends over 15 amino acids. Germline V gives CDR1 LGHNA, CDR2 YSLEER. This CDR3 is CASSQDRGARYGYTF. The CDR3 nucleotides read TGCGCCAGCAGCCAAGACCGGGGGGCGCGATATGGCTACACCTTC.

This chain connects TRBV19 to TRBJ2-7, with TRBD1 matching 8 bases. J lost 4 bases, V lost 0 bases, and 14 bases had no gene match. CDR1 LNHDA and CDR2 SQIVND come from the germline V gene (reference sequence). This CDR3 is 18 amino acids long. The CDR3 protein is CASSIEGTGYRGIYEQYF. Here the CDR3 DNA reads TGTGCCAGTAGTATAGAGGGGACAGGCTACCGCGGAATTTACGAGCAGTACTTC.

The chain combines TRBV5-1 with TRBJ1-2; possible D gene TRBD1, 5 bases. Deletions cut 4 bases from V and 4 bases from J, with 17 bases between. The CDR3 runs 15 residues. From germline, CDR1 is SGHRS and CDR2 YFSETQ. CDR3 in amino acids: CASSPAGGVGYGYTF. The CDR3 DNA is TGCGCCAGCAGCCCGGCGGGGGGTGTGGGCTATGGCTACACCTTC.

This clone was picked up a small number of times. The chain carries TRBV7-9 and TRBJ2-2; TRBD1 might be the D (6 bases). This CDR3 is 17 amino acids long. Germline-derived CDR1 and CDR2 are SEHNR and FQNEAQ (reference sequence). V was pared by 4 bases and J by 4 bases, with 19 bases between. CDR3 sequence: CASSSSRGGGFTGELFF. The CDR3 DNA reads as TGTGCCAGCAGCTCCTCCAGGGGTGGCGGGTTCACCGGGGAGCTGTTTTTT.

This clone was seen once. This sequence joins TRBV14 and TRBJ2-5; 7 positions agree with TRBD1. V gave up 3 bases and J gave up 7 bases; unmatched junction bases: 8. The germline gives CDR1 SGHDN, CDR2 FVKESK. This CDR3 comprises 14 residues. The CDR3 loop is CASSQVETGRTQYF. In DNA form, the CDR3 reads TGTGCCAGCAGCCAGGTGGAGACAGGGCGGACCCAGTACTTC.

The chain joins TRBV30 to TRBJ1-1; 8 positions agree with TRBD1. The CDR3 has 16 amino acids. CDR1 GTSNPN and CDR2 SVGIG come from the germline V gene (reference sequence). The V gene end was trimmed by 3 bases and the J gene end by 1 base; junction bases not matched to a gene: 10. CDR3 residues: CAWRNPWTGRNTEAFF. In DNA form, the CDR3 reads TGTGCCTGGAGAAACCCTTGGACAGGGAGGAACACTGAAGCTTTCTTT.

Note on this clone: This may come from a read error, since a much larger clone is one base off. This chain's CDR3 is CASSQEWTSGAQYF. The CDR3 nucleotides read TGTGCCAGCAGCCAAGAATGGACCTCAGGGGCCCAGTACTTC. The rearrangement joins TRBV5-6 to TRBJ2-5; D possibly corresponds to TRBD1 (6 bases). The CDR3 runs 14 residues. Germline V gives CDR1 SGHDT, CDR2 YYEEEE. V lost 4 bases and J 9 bases, leaving 19 bases between the germline ends.

This clone was seen repeatedly, ten times or more. The chain uses TRBV19 and TRBJ2-3; 8 nucleotides agree with TRBD2. The CDR3 extends over 15 amino acids. Germline V gives CDR1 LNHDA, CDR2 SQIVND (reference sequence). V trimming: 7 bases; J trimming: 5 bases; junction bases outside the gene matches: 11. CDR3 loop: CASTRSGGRVDTQYF. The CDR3 coding sequence is TGTGCCAGTACAAGGTCGGGGGGGCGAGTAGATACGCAGTATTTT. The variable domain in full, with the rest retrieved from reference TRBV19 and TRBJ2-3, is DGGITQSPKYLFRKEGQNVTLSCEQNLNHDAMYWYRQDPGQGLRLIYYSQIVNDFQKGDIAEGYSVSREKKESFPLTVTSAQKNPTAFYLCASTRSGGRVDTQYFGPGTRLTVL.

The chain couples TRBV18 to TRBJ1-4; 8 bases align to TRBD1. The junction had 13 bases not matched to a gene; V was cut back by 4 bases and J by 0 bases. This CDR3 spans 19 amino acids. CDR1 is KGHSH, CDR2 LQKENI, per germline. CDR3 sequence reads: CASSRDRILGVATNEKLFF. The CDR3, as DNA: TGTGCCAGCTCACGGGACAGGATACTCGGAGTGGCAACTAATGAAAAACTGTTTTTT.

The rearrangement joins TRBV25-1 to TRBJ2-7; TRBD1 matches at 9 bases. The germline CDR1 and CDR2 sequences are MGHDK and SYGVNS. There are 11 residues in the CDR3. V lost 2 bases and J lost 12; bases outside the gene matches: 2. The CDR3, as DNA: TGTGCCAGCAGTGAAGGACAGGGGAGGTACTTC. It specifies CASSEGQGRYF.